This T cell receptor (beta chain) was captured by sequencing in a study of cytomegalovirus exposure and HLA in healthy donors listed by TCRdb under 2017. Some background on the complete study: According to an earlier analysis of several hundred of the donors, about 179 million T cells yielded over 90 million unique TCR beta sequences and more than 250 Gb of sequence data. Of the 350 to 400 genotyped donors, over 70% fell in the genetic ancestry cluster associated with self-reported Caucasian donors. Class I and class II HLA loci were covered by the typing at four-digit resolution. Alongside the repertoire data, information on donor age, sex, ethnicity and CMV serostatus was compiled. Roughly 5 DR-DQ haplotypes were handled as single units for association and clustering, since linkage in the cohort was strong. Rather than using new phenotypic data, the later analysis identified candidate immune exposures from TCR beta sequences and from how often those sequences occurred across donors. To predict cytomegalovirus infection status, the study combined high-throughput TCR immunosequencing, statistical association of individual TCRs with disease status, and machine learning. Every repertoire in the discovery cohort had been generated on one and the same sequencing platform. The study profiled the T cell repertoires of fewer than 850 subjects by immunosequencing and related them to cytomegalovirus serostatus. The study was designed to test whether signatures of past pathogen exposure could be identified by cataloging public T cell receptors. Typing coverage varied by locus: about 629-640 donors for A, B, C, DRB1 and DQB1; 500 to 550 for DQA1; about 570 for DPA1; roughly 450 for DPB1. Across 300 to 400 genotyped donors of the cohort, an average of approximately 240,000 unique TCR beta nucleotide sequences per donor were sequenced, and 15% to 20% of those sequences were non-productive. An earlier analysis of nearly 600 of the donors applied high-throughput TCR beta sequencing to assess whether each TCR beta V gene segment acted as functional or pseudogenic. A separate validation cohort of roughly 130 different subjects was used in addition to the roughly 620-subject first cohort. An early release that covered around 590 HLA-typed donors contained approximately 300 gigabases of sequencing data and approximately 85 million unique TCR sequences. A later analysis re-examined previously published TCR beta repertoires from roughly 720 donors and added high-resolution HLA genotyping to investigate patterns of TCR occurrence. A later genetic analysis used genome-wide SNP genotypes for about 65% of the 666 donors, treating that subset as a discovery cohort.

As encoded in the germline V gene (reference sequence), CDR1 is PRHDT while CDR2 is FYEKMQ. The V end loses 2 bases and the J end loses 1 base, and a stretch of 5 bases separates them. The CDR3 measures 13 amino acids from cysteine to phenylalanine. The entry retains the CDR3 DNA only, 39 bases that are in frame from base 1. Library method: the immunoSEQ multiplex PCR assay. For the multiplex PCR, a mixture combining 60 forward primers for TCR Vbeta segments and 13 reverse primers for TCR Jbeta segments was used. The CDR3 region of rearranged TCR beta genes was amplified from genomic DNA with a multiplex PCR assay. On the Illumina HiSeq System, the amplified TCR beta libraries were sequenced as 87-base-pair reads. The original pipeline was this. Across the 500 to 850 repertoires, a later analysis counted around 80 million unique TCR beta chains, around 10 million of which were shared by at least two donors. Raw reads were error-corrected and collapsed into unique sequences with a nearest-neighbor algorithm that merged closely related sequences to remove PCR and sequencing errors. To assign V, D and J gene segments, CDR3 sequences were aligned to IMGT reference sequences. Each retained sequence needed at least a six-nucleotide match to both a V gene segment and a J gene segment. Rearrangements were called productive when the CDR3 lacked stop codons and stayed in frame with V and J; all others were non-productive. CDR3 was defined according to IMGT convention as the region running from the second conserved V-encoded cysteine to the conserved J-encoded phenylalanine. The earlier analysis of 500 to 750 of the donors excluded any sequence lacking an unambiguous match to a single V gene segment. In an earlier analysis of several hundred of the donors, V segments were called functional above 56.7% productive rearrangements and were called segregating when the between-donor standard deviation exceeded 5%. A statistical classification framework was built to diagnose cytomegalovirus status from the catalog of TCR beta chain sequences. In a later analysis, V and J genes were assigned by comparing TCR nucleotide sequences against IMGT/GENE-DB human TR gene sequences. In a later analysis, CDR3 sequences and most-parsimonious VDJ recombination scenarios were assigned using the TCRdist pipeline. A later analysis defined each TCR beta chain by its CDR3 amino acid sequence plus V-gene family, and excluded reads lacking a unique V-gene family. In a later analysis, 500 to 650 highly shared, low-generation-probability nucleotide sequences were removed to address suspected cross-contamination and a sequencing artifact. In a later analysis, a clonal expansion index was calculated for each public chain from normalized within-repertoire ranks of inferred template counts. In a later analysis, generation probabilities were computed using a VDJ recombination model fitted to out-of-frame rearrangements, and the results were checked against IGoR. In a later analysis, TCR-TCR, TCR-HLA and TCR-CMV co-occurrence was scored with hypergeometric tests, and a repertoire-size bias correction was applied to TCR pairs. To estimate false discovery rates, a later analysis permuted the HLA or CMV assignments 20 times. In a later analysis, co-occurring TCRs were grouped using DBSCAN, with TCRdist sequence similarity added in when clustering inside HLA-allele-positive subsets. For co-occurrence clustering, repertoires with fewer than 30,000 or more than 120,000 public chains were excluded, along with four or five repertoires with anomalous nucleotide sharing. TCRdb holds this immuneACCESS table with in-frame rearrangements only. Some clones are missing; in checked studies, unresolved V genes explain under half, and the rest has no known cause. That table furnishes V, J and clone size, whereas the DNA furnished D and trimming. This sample lists 150,000 or so clones; roughly 80% were detected once. The ten top clones hold about 1.4% of the sample.

The cohort was made up of 500 to 850 healthy bone marrow donors. At the time of sampling, every cohort member was nominally healthy, though immune exposures that went unrecorded were likely present. The donor was CMV seronegative and belonged to the group of 380 or so seronegative cohort members. Every donor gave a peripheral blood sample, and the peripheral blood mononuclear cells from that sample were used for TCR beta sequencing. The Qiagen DNeasy Blood Extraction Kit was used to extract genomic DNA from the blood cell samples. Study-level results and caveats: In the study, 150 to 200 TCR beta chains were listed as associated with cytomegalovirus. In a later analysis, HLA-associated TCR beta chains showed more clonal expansion and lower generation probabilities than non-associated chains that were equally common. A further reported finding was that TCR beta sequences accurately predicted the HLA-A and HLA-B alleles for most subjects in the first cohort. According to a later analysis, most CMV-associated TCR beta chains appeared to be HLA-restricted, and the HLA associations seemed to be driven largely by CMV exposure. When HLA alleles, especially DR and DQ, strongly co-occurred, TCR associations were difficult to assign to individual alleles. Compared with the roughly 710-donor mean, donors in an Asian-associated ancestry cluster had fewer N-insertions in productive TCRs, according to a later genetic analysis. An association between a missense DCLRE1C variant and V-gene and J-gene trimming of TCR beta chains was found in a later genetic analysis and replicated in an independent cohort. According to a later analysis, parvovirus B19, influenza, CMV and Epstein-Barr virus appeared linked to several top co-occurrence clusters. In vitro tests confirmed that a few of the cytomegalovirus-associated TCR beta chains recognize cytomegalovirus antigens. Roughly uniform sequencing depth across donors was assumed in presence/absence analyses, although this assumption may not hold. Correlated functional status among segregating V segments might reflect linkage disequilibrium, but an unknown experimental factor could not be ruled out. Across donors, most TCR sequences were observed very rarely, whereas some public TCRs were present in many individuals. The cohort was sequenced for TCR beta chains only, and without alpha or paired-chain data the features that could be detected were limited. Immune exposure information for the cohort was limited to CMV serostatus. Because HLA typing was missing for some donors at each locus, association tests included only the typed subset. The sequencing pipeline was judged likely to have produced a cluster of highly shared sequence variants as a technical artifact. The authors suggested that the approach could potentially be extended to other disease states and immunological phenotypes. In a later analysis, 16,951 TCR beta sequences were associated with specific HLA alleles at a false discovery rate of 0.05. The 87-base-pair reads could not distinguish some IMGT-functional V segments, including TRBV6-2 and TRBV6-3, so those segments were excluded. Around 16 rarely observed V segments, including chromosome 9 orphons, were excluded from the earlier analysis of just under 600 of the donors because counts were too low. Cytomegalovirus status was reported to be diagnosed by the classifier with high specificity and sensitivity in both the original and validation cohorts. Broadly in line with IMGT annotations, most TCR beta V segments showed up in productive rearrangements about 90% or about 30% of the time in an earlier analysis of several hundred of the donors. In a later analysis, the rate of TCR association differed among HLA loci, with DRB1 alleles having the most associated TCRs and HLA-C alleles having the fewest.

About this clone: Its antigen has not been determined. The sample holds no much larger clone one base away, and base qualities are not on file.

The sequence is built from TRBV13 and TRBJ1-1, with the D gene uncertain. The clonotype was recovered from a woman aged 25-40 years in good health and CMV-seronegative. The specimen was PBMCs. CDR3 region: CASSLIANTEAFF. In nucleotide form, the sequence is TGTGCCAGCAGCTTAATAGCGAACACTGAAGCTTTCTTT.